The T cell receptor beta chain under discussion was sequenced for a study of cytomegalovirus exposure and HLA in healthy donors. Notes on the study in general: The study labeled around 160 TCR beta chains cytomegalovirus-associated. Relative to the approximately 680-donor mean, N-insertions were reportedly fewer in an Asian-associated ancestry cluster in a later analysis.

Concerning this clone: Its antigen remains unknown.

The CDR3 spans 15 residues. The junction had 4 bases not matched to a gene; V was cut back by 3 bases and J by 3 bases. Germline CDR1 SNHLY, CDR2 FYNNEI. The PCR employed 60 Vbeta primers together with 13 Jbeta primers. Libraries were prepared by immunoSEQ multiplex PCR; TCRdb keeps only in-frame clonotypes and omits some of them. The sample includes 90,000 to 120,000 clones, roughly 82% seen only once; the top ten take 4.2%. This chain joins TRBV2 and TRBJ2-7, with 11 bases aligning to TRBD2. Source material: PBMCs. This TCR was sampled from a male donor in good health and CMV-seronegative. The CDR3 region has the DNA TGTGCCAGCAGTGAGCGACTAGCGGGAAGCTACGAGCAGTACTTC. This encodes CASSERLAGSYEQYF.